This TCR beta chain emerged from a study of OX40 agonist ivuxolimab in advanced cancers. Study observations and caveats: What antigens the expanded peripheral T cells recognized was never established.

Repertoires were generated with immunoSEQ multiplex PCR, while TCRdb's copy carries only in-frame clones and drops some. The data hold tens of thousands of clones, with roughly 79% observed a single time. The junction had 0 bases not matched to a gene; V was cut back by 4 bases and J by 5 bases. The CDR3 has 13 amino acids. Germline V gene data show CDR1 as WSHSY and CDR2 as SAAADI. This clone was detected only once. The antigen is undetermined. Autoimmune disease history or systemic immunosuppression meant exclusion. The origin of this receptor is an adult with an advanced solid tumor such as melanoma, head and neck, liver or kidney cancer. The material was CD4+ or CD8+ T cells sorted from blood, obtained in a trial of the OX40 agonist ivuxolimab. The rearrangement joins TRBV10-2 to TRBJ1-5; 9 nucleotides match TRBD1. CDR3 sequence (DNA): TGCGCCAGCAGTGGACAGGGGGATCAGCCCCAGCATTTT. Translated: CASSGQGDQPQHF.